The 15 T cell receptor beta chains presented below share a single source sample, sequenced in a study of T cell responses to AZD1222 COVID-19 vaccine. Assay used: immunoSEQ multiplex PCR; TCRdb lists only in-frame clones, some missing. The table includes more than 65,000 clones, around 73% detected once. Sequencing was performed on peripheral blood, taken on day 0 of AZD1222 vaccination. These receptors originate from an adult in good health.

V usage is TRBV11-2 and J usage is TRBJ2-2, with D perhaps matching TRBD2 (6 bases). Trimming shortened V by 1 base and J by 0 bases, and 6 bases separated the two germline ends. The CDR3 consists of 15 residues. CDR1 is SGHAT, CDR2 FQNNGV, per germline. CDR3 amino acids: CASSLGTTNTGELFF. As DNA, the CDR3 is TGTGCCAGCAGCTTAGGGACTACGAACACCGGGGAGCTGTTTTTT.

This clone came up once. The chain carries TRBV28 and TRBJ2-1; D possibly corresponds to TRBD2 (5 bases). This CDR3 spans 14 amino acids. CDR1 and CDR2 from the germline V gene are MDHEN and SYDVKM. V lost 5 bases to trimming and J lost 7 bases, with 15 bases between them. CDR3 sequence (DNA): TGTGCCAGCAGTCTAACCAAACTAGGAAATGAGCAGTTCTTC. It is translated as CASSLTKLGNEQFF.

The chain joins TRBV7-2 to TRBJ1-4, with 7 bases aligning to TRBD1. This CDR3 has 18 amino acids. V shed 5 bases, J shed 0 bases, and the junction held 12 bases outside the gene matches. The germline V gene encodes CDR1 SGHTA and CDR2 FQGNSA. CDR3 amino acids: CASSQLPGQKTTNEKLFF. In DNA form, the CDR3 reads TGTGCCAGCAGCCAACTGCCGGGACAGAAGACAACTAATGAAAAACTGTTTTTT.

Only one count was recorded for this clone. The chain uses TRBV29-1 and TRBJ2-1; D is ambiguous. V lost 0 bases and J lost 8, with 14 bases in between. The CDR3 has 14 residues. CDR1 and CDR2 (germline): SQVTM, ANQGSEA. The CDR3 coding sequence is TGCAGCGTTGAAGAGTTAGCAGGTAGGGATGAGCAGTTCTTC. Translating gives CSVEELAGRDEQFF.

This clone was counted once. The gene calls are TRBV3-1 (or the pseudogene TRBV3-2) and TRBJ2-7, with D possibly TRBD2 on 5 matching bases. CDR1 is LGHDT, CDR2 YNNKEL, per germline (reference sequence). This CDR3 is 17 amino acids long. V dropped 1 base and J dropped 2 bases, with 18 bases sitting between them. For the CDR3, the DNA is TGTGCCAGCAGCCAAGCTTCTCCCGGGGTGGTACCCTACGAGCAGTACTTC. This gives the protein CASSQASPGVVPYEQYF.

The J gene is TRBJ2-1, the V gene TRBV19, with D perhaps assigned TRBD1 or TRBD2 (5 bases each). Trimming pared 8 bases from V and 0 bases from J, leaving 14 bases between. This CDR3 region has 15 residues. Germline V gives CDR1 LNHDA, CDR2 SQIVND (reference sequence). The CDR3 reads CASAALRGSYNEQFF. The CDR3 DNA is TGTGCCAGTGCCGCGTTGAGGGGCTCCTACAATGAGCAGTTCTTC.

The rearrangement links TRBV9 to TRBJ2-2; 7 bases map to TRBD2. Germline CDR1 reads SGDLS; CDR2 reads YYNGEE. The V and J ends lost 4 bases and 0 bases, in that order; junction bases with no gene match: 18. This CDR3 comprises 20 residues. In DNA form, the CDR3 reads TGTGCCAGCAGCCCCCGGGGTGGACTAGGGTTAATCGCGAACACCGGGGAGCTGTTTTTT. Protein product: CASSPRGGLGLIANTGELFF.

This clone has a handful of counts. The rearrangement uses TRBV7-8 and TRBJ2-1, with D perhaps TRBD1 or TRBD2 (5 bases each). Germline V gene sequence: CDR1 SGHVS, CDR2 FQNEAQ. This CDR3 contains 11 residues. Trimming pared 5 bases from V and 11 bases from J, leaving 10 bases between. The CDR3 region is CASSPGTQQFF. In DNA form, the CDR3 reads TGTGCCAGCAGCCCCGGGACCCAGCAGTTCTTC.

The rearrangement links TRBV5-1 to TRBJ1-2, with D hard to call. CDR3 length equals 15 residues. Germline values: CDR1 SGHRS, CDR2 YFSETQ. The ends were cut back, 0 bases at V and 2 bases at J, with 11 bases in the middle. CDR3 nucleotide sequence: TGCGCCAGCAGCTTGGGCCCGAGCGCCAACTATGGCTACACCTTC. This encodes CASSLGPSANYGYTF.

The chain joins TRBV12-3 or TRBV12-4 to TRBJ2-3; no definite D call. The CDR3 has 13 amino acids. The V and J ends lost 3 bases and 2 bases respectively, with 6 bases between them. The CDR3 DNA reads TGTGCCAGCAGTTTGGGAATCACAGATACGCAGTATTTT. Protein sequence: CASSLGITDTQYF.

In nucleotides, the CDR3 is TGTGCCAGCTCACAGGCATCGGGGACTAGCGGAGATACGCAGTATTTT. Protein product: CASSQASGTSGDTQYF. The gene calls are TRBV18 and TRBJ2-3; 11 nucleotides align to TRBD2. V shed 4 bases and J 5 bases; nucleotides not matched to a gene: 8. Germline V gene sequence: CDR1 KGHSH, CDR2 LQKENI. The CDR3 covers 16 residues.

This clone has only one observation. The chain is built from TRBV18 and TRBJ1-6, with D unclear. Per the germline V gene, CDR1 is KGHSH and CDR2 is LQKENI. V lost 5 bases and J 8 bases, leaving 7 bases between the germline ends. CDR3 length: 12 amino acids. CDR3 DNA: TGTGCCAGCTCAGCCAGTCATTCACCCCTCCACTTT. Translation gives CASSASHSPLHF.

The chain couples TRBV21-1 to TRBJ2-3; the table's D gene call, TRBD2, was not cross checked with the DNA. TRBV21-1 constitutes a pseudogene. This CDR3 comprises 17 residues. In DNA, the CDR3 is TGTGCCAGCAGTCGAAGGGTTAGCGGGGCCAGCACAGATACGCAGTATTTT. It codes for CASSRRVSGASTDTQYF.

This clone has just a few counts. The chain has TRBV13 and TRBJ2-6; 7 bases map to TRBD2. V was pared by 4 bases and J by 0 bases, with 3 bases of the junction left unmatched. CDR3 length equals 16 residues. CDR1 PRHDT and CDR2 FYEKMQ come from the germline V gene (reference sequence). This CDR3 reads CASSSGGGSGANVLTF. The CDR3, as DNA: TGTGCCAGCAGCTCTGGGGGGGGCTCTGGGGCCAACGTCCTGACTTTC.

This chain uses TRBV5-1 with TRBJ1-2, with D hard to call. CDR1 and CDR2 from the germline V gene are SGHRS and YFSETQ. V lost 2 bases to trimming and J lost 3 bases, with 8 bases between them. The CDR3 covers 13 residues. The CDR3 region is CASSFAGDYGYTF. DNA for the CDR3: TGCGCCAGCAGCTTTGCAGGCGACTATGGCTACACCTTC.